This record looks at one TCR beta chain sequence and its context. What it binds is unknown. These data belong to a study of shared clonotypes between healthy human individuals. Study at large: Each donor's CD4 naive and CD4 memory cells filled three plates apiece, CD8 naive two, and CD8 memory one.

Original data processing: Filtering differed because ImmunoSEQ produced junction-only sequences that carried no quality scores. The method was immunoSEQ multiplex PCR; TCRdb's version includes in-frame clones alone and lacks a portion of them. The V and J calls and clone size were taken over from that table, and D and trimming were inferred from the DNA. This sample has about 1 million clones, with about three quarters found just once. Germline CDR1 reads MNHEY; CDR2 reads SVGAGI. The CDR3 covers 15 residues. The V gene lost 6 bases and the J gene lost 4 bases, with 19 bases spanning the gap. Study-level points and caveats: The four-donor shared clonotypes exceeded non-shared clonotypes in generation probability, with non-shared ones scoring lower. Sorted-subset sequencing, rarefaction showed, was incomplete despite large depth.

V and J are TRBV6-5 and TRBJ2-7; perhaps D is TRBD1 or TRBD2 (5 bases each). Specimen: memory CD4+ T cells sorted from blood. Subset reported: CD45RA-negative fraction. This sequence was found in a young man in good health. The CDR3 sequence is CASRTQGLGGYEQYF. For the CDR3, the DNA is TGTGCCAGCAGGACCCAGGGATTAGGAGGTTACGAGCAGTACTTC.